The clone carrying this TCR beta chain was seen just once. The CDR3 consists of 13 residues. V lost 3 bases and J lost 6, with 10 bases in between. Germline V gene sequence: CDR1 MGHRA, CDR2 YSYEKL. This record belongs to a study of CD8 T cells in Susac syndrome. After extraction with the RNeasy kit, roughly 0.5 to 1 ug of the RNA was reverse transcribed using random hexamers. TCRdb fed the immunoSEQ multiplex PCR reads into MiXCR, producing one record per CDR3 protein. The data hold roughly 190,000 distinct CDR3 sequences, with more than 85% observed a single time. The chain combines TRBV4-1 with TRBJ2-3; D not certain. Sequencing was done on a sample of CD4+ T cells from PBMCs. The sequence was collected from a human donor with Susac syndrome. CDR3 sequence reads: CASSQWVADTQYF. The DNA of the CDR3 is TGCGCCAGCAGCCAGTGGGTTGCGGATACGCAGTATTTT.